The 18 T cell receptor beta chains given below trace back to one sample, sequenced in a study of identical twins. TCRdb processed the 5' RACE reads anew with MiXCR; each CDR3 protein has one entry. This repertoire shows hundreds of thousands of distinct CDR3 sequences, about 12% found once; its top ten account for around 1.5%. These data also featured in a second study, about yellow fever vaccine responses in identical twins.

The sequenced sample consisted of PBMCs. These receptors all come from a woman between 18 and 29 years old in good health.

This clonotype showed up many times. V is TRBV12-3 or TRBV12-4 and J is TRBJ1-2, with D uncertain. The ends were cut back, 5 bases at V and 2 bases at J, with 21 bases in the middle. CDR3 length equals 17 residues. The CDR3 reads CASSRPPAGWANYGYTF. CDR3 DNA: TGTGCCAGCAGTCGACCCCCCGCTGGGTGGGCCAACTATGGCTACACCTTC.

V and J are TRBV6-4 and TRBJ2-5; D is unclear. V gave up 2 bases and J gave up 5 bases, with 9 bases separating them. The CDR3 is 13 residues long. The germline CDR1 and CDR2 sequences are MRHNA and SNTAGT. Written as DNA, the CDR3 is TGTGCCAGCAGTGACAGGGAATTCGAGACCCAGTACTTC. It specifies CASSDREFETQYF.

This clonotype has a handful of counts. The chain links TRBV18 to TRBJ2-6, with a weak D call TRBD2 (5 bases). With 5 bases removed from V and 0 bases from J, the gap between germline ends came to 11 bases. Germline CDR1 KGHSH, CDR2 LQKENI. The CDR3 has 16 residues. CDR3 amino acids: CASSKQGSSGANVLTF. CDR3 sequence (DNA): TGTGCCAGCTCAAAGCAAGGGAGCTCTGGGGCCAACGTCCTGACTTTC.

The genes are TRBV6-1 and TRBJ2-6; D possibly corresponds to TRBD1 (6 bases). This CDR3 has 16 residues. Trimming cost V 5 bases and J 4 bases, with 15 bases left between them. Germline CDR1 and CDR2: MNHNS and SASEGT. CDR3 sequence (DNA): TGTGCCAGCAGTAGGACAGCTACCCTGGGGGCCAACGTCCTGACTTTC. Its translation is CASSRTATLGANVLTF.

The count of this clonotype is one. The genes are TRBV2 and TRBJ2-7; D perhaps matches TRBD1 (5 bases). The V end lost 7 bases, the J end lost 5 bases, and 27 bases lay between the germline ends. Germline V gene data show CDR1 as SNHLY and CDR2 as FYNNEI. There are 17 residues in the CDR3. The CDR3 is CASTGQVWTARQDEQYF. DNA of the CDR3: TGTGCCAGCACAGGACAAGTTTGGACGGCCCGTCAGGACGAGCAGTACTTC.

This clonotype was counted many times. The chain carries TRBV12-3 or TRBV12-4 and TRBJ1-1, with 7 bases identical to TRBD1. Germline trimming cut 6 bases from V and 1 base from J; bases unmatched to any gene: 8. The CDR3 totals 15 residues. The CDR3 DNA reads TGTGCCAGCAGAATTAAACAGGGGAGGAACACTGAAGCTTTCTTT. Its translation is CASRIKQGRNTEAFF.

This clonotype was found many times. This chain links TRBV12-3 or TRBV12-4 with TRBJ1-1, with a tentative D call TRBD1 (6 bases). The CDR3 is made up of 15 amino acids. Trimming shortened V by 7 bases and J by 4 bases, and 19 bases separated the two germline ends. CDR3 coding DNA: TGTGCCAGCACTCCCGGGGGGCGCTTGGGCACTGAAGCTTTCTTT. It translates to CASTPGGRLGTEAFF.

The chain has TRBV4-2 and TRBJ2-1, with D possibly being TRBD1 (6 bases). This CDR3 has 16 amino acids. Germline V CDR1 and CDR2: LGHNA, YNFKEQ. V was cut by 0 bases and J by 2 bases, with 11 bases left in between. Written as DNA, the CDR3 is TGTGCCAGCAGCCAAGAAACAGGGTCCACCTACAATGAGCAGTTCTTC. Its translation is CASSQETGSTYNEQFF.

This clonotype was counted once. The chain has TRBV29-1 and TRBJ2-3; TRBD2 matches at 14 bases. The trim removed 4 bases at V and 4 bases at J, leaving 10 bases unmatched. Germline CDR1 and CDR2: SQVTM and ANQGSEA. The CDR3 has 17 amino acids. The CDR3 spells CSVGGTSGSMGADTQYF. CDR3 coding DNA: TGCAGCGTTGGCGGGACTAGCGGGAGCATGGGCGCAGATACGCAGTATTTT.

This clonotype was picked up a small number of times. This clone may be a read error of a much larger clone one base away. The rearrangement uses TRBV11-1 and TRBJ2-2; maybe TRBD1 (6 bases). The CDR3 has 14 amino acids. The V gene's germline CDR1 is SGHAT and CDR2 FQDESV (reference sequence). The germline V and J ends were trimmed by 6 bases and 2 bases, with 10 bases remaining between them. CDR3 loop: CASSRTANTGELFF. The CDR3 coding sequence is TGTGCCAGCAGTCGGACAGCAAACACCGGGGAGCTGTTTTTT.

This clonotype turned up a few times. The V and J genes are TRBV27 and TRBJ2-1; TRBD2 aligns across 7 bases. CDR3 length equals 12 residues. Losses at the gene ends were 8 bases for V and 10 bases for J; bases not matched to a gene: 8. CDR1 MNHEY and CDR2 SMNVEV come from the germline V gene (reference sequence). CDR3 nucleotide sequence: TGTGCCAGCGGCGGACGGGGGGACGAGCAGTTCTTC. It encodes CASGGRGDEQFF.

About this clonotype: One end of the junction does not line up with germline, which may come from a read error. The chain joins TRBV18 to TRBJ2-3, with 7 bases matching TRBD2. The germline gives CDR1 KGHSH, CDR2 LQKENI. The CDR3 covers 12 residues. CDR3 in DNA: TGTGCCAGCTCACCCGGACTAGATAAGCAGTATTTT. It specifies CASSPGLDKQYF.

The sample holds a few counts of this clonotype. The CDR3 DNA sequence: TGTGCCAGCAGCTTGACGCCGTCGGCCTATGGCTACACCTTC. This codes for CASSLTPSAYGYTF. This sequence joins TRBV12-3 or TRBV12-4 and TRBJ1-2, with D uncertain. V gave up 6 bases and J gave up 4 bases, with 15 bases separating them. The CDR3 has 14 amino acids.

CDR3 region: CASSRTAGGPIYEQYF. The CDR3 DNA reads as TGTGCCAGCAGCCGAACAGCGGGAGGGCCAATTTACGAGCAGTACTTC. The chain has TRBV4-2 and TRBJ2-7; TRBD2 agrees at 10 bases. The germline CDR1 and CDR2 sequences are LGHNA and YNFKEQ. The CDR3 consists of 16 residues. V lost 4 bases, J lost 4 bases, and 10 bases stayed unmatched.

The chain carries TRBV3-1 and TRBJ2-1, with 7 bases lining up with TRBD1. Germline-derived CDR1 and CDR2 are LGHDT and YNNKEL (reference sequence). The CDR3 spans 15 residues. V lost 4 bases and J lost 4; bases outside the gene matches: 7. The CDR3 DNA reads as TGTGCCAGCAGCCCCTCCGGGACAGAATACAATGAGCAGTTCTTC. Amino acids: CASSPSGTEYNEQFF.

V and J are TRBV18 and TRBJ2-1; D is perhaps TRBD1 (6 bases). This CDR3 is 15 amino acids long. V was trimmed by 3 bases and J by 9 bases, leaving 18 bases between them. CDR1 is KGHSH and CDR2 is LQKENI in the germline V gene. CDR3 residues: CASSPGAGSRGEQFF. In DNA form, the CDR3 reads TGTGCCAGCTCACCGGGGGCCGGTAGTCGGGGTGAGCAGTTCTTC.

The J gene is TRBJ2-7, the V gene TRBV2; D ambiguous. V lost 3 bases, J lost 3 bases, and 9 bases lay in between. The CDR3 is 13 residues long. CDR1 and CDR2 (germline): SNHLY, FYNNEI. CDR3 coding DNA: TGTGCCAGCAGTGAGTCCGACGGCTACGAGCAGTACTTC. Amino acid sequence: CASSESDGYEQYF. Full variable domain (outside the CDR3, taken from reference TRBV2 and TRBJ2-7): EPEVTQTPSHQVTQMGQEVILRCVPISNHLYFYWYRQILGQKVEFLVSFYNNEISEKSEIFDDQFSVERPDGSNFTLKIRSTKLEDSAMYFCASSESDGYEQYFGPGTRLTVT.

CDR3 loop: CASSPMSGKYEQYF. CDR3 in DNA: TGTGCCAGCAGTCCCATGTCAGGGAAGTACGAGCAGTACTTC. The rearrangement links TRBV7-8 to TRBJ2-7; TRBD1 might be the D (5 bases). Germline values: CDR1 SGHVS, CDR2 FQNEAQ. Trimming shortened V by 6 bases and J by 4 bases, and 16 bases separated the two germline ends. This CDR3 region has 14 residues.